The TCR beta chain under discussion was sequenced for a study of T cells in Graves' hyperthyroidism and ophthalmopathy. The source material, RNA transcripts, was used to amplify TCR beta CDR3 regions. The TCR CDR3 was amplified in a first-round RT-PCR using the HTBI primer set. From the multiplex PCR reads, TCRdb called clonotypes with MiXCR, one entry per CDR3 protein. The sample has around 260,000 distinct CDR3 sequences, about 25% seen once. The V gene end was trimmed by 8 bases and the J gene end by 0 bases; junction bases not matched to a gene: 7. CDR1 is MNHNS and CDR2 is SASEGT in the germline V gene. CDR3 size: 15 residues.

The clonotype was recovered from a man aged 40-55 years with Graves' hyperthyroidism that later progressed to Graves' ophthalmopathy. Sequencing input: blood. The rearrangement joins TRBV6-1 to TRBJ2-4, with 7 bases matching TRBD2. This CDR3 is CASRASGLAKNIQYF. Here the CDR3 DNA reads TGTGCCAGCCGGGCTAGCGGCTTAGCCAAAAACATTCAGTACTTC.